The 31 T cell receptor beta chains given below trace back to one sample, sequenced in a study of Ad26.COV2.S vaccination and SARS-CoV-2 variants. Only in-frame clones appear in the TCRdb table, and some are missing; sequencing was by immunoSEQ multiplex PCR. The top ten hold over 4.5% of the sample, which has some 190,000 clones, about 83% seen once. Sequencing used peripheral blood, obtained after recovery from COVID-19. Every receptor here comes from a human donor who had recovered from COVID-19.

V and J are TRBV7-9 and TRBJ1-1; D may be TRBD1 (6 bases). V dropped 6 bases and J dropped 4 bases, with 24 bases sitting between them. Germline CDR1 SEHNR, CDR2 FQNEAQ (reference sequence). The CDR3 runs 17 residues. The CDR3 DNA is TGTGCCAGCAGACATACTACAGGGAATCACAAGGGCACTGAAGCTTTCTTT. It yields the protein CASRHTTGNHKGTEAFF.

The chain carries TRBV3-1 (or the pseudogene TRBV3-2) and TRBJ1-3, with 9 bases lining up with TRBD1. Germline assignment: CDR1 LGHDT and CDR2 YNNKEL (reference sequence). Trimming at V came to 7 bases and at J to 3 bases, leaving 7 bases not matched to a gene. This CDR3 contains 15 residues. The CDR3 DNA is TGTGCCAGCACCCCACAGGGGGCGGGTGGAAACACCATATATTTT. Its protein product is CASTPQGAGGNTIYF.

The chain employs TRBV6-6 and TRBJ2-7, with D possibly matching TRBD2 (5 bases). CDR3 length: 14 amino acids. Germline assignment: CDR1 MNHNY and CDR2 SVGAGI (reference sequence). Trimming left V 4 bases short and J 0 bases short, with 10 bases between. CDR3 amino acids: CASSLRLASYEQYF. The DNA of the CDR3 is TGTGCCAGCAGTTTGAGGCTAGCCTCCTACGAGCAGTACTTC.

This clone was detected only once. The V and J genes are TRBV6-5 and TRBJ1-1; D may be TRBD1 (5 bases). The CDR3 has 15 residues. Germline V gene lookup returns CDR1 MNHEY and CDR2 SVGAGI. Trimming removed 0 bases at V and 13 bases at J, with 21 bases between. The DNA of the CDR3 is TGTGCCAGCAGTTACTCACCCTTTACAGAGGGGATAGGTTTCTTT. The encoded protein is CASSYSPFTEGIGFF.

The V gene is TRBV3-1 (or the pseudogene TRBV3-2), the J gene TRBJ2-7, with D hard to call. The CDR3 loop spans 13 amino acids. With 0 bases removed from V and 5 bases from J, the gap between germline ends came to 8 bases. Germline values: CDR1 LGHDT, CDR2 YNNKEL (reference sequence). The CDR3 spells CASSQDRTDEQYF. CDR3 in DNA: TGTGCCAGCAGCCAAGATCGTACTGACGAGCAGTACTTC.

The rearrangement joins TRBV6-5 to TRBJ1-1; no definite D call. Between the trimmed V and J ends, which lost 4 bases and 7 bases, there was a span of 10 bases. CDR1 MNHEY and CDR2 SVGAGI come from the germline V gene. CDR3 size: 12 residues. This CDR3 is CASSSTGLEAFF. The CDR3 coding sequence is TGTGCCAGCAGTTCCACTGGTCTTGAAGCTTTCTTT.

This chain uses TRBV2 with TRBJ2-3; TRBD1 might be the D (5 bases). The V gene's germline CDR1 is SNHLY and CDR2 FYNNEI. Between the trimmed V and J ends, which lost 7 bases and 2 bases, there was a span of 16 bases. This CDR3 spans 15 amino acids. CDR3 coding DNA: TGTGCCAGCACCATCGATGACAGTATCACAGATACGCAGTATTTT. Translated: CASTIDDSITDTQYF.

The chain joins TRBV7-2 to TRBJ2-5; TRBD2 matches at 11 bases. Germline values: CDR1 SGHTA, CDR2 FQGNSA. V dropped 4 bases and J dropped 5; count of bases not matched to a gene: 6. This CDR3 comprises 15 residues. The CDR3 here is CASSSAPSGGETQYF. In DNA, the CDR3 is TGTGCCAGCAGCTCCGCCCCTAGCGGGGGGGAGACCCAGTACTTC.

This chain links TRBV19 with TRBJ2-1, with D maybe TRBD2 (5 bases). With 3 bases removed from V and 3 bases from J, the gap between germline ends came to 12 bases. CDR1 LNHDA and CDR2 SQIVND come from the germline V gene (reference sequence). The CDR3 is made up of 15 amino acids. CDR3 sequence reads: CASSMEPEGYNEQFF. The CDR3 region has the DNA TGTGCCAGTAGTATGGAGCCTGAGGGCTACAATGAGCAGTTCTTC.

This clone has just a few counts. The chain has TRBV9 and TRBJ2-2; the match to TRBD1 covers 8 bases. Germline V gives CDR1 SGDLS, CDR2 YYNGEE. The trim removed 0 bases at V and 10 bases at J, leaving 11 bases unmatched. The CDR3 spans 16 residues. The CDR3 reads CASSVVGGQAGEELFF. DNA for the CDR3: TGTGCCAGCAGCGTAGTAGGGGGACAGGCGGGTGAGGAGCTGTTTTTT.

The V call is TRBV2, the J call TRBJ1-3, with TRBD1 matching 7 bases. J lost 0 bases, V lost 8 bases, and 4 bases had no gene match. This CDR3 is built from 14 residues. The germline V gene encodes CDR1 SNHLY and CDR2 FYNNEI. The CDR3 loop is CASYRGLSGNTIYF. The DNA for the CDR3 is TGTGCCAGCTACAGGGGCCTCTCTGGAAACACCATATATTTT.

The J gene is TRBJ1-6, the V gene TRBV2; the match to TRBD1 covers 7 bases. Germline V gives CDR1 SNHLY, CDR2 FYNNEI. The CDR3 length is 14 residues. The V and J ends lost 4 bases and 6 bases, in that order; junction bases with no gene match: 3. The CDR3 DNA follows: TGTGCCAGCAGTGGGGACAGCATTAATTCACCCCTCCACTTT. This encodes CASSGDSINSPLHF. The whole variable domain, remainder taken from reference TRBV2 and TRBJ1-6, is EPEVTQTPSHQVTQMGQEVILRCVPISNHLYFYWYRQILGQKVEFLVSFYNNEISEKSEIFDDQFSVERPDGSNFTLKIRSTKLEDSAMYFCASSGDSINSPLHFGNGTRLTVT.

The rearrangement links TRBV4-1 to TRBJ1-2; D is unclear. Germline V gives CDR1 MGHRA, CDR2 YSYEKL. This CDR3 region has 15 residues. The V gene lost 0 bases and the J gene lost 4 bases, with 12 bases spanning the gap. This CDR3 reads CASSQDGEALYGYTF. CDR3 nucleotides: TGCGCCAGCAGCCAAGATGGGGAAGCCCTCTATGGCTACACCTTC.

The chain links TRBV4-1 to TRBJ2-1; D not resolved. Germline lookup yields CDR1 MGHRA and CDR2 YSYEKL. Trimming took off 1 base at V and 7 bases at J, with 20 bases between the two ends. The CDR3 runs to 17 residues. The CDR3 is CASSQVDMGLAANEQFF. In nucleotides, the CDR3 is TGCGCCAGCAGCCAAGTTGATATGGGGTTGGCGGCAAATGAGCAGTTCTTC.

The rearrangement links TRBV6-5 to TRBJ2-1; D perhaps matches TRBD1 (5 bases). The V end lost 6 bases, the J end lost 2 bases, and 11 bases lay between the germline ends. Germline CDR1 and CDR2: MNHEY and SVGAGI. CDR3 length: 14 amino acids. The CDR3 DNA sequence: TGTGCCAGCAGCAGGGTGCGGACCTACAATGAGCAGTTCTTC. It encodes CASSRVRTYNEQFF.

The V and J genes are TRBV4-1 and TRBJ1-5; D remains unclear. The CDR3 has 13 amino acids. V was trimmed by 1 base and J by 5 bases, leaving 6 bases between them. Looked up from germline, CDR1 is MGHRA and CDR2 is YSYEKL. DNA for the CDR3: TGCGCCAGCAGCCAAGGCGTGGATCAGCCCCAGCATTTT. This sequence encodes CASSQGVDQPQHF.

The chain is built from TRBV7-3 and TRBJ2-7; 7 bases fit TRBD2. J was trimmed by 2 bases and V by 2 bases; bases with no gene match: 9. The CDR3 has 16 residues. In germline, CDR1 is SGHTA, CDR2 FQGTGA. The CDR3 DNA reads TGTGCCAGCAGCTTAGGGGGTAGCGGGCTGGCCTACGAGCAGTACTTC. It encodes CASSLGGSGLAYEQYF. The complete variable domain, with remaining parts taken from reference TRBV7-3 and TRBJ2-7, reads GAGVSQTPSNKVTEKGKYVELRCDPISGHTALYWYRQSLGQGPEFLIYFQGTGAADDSGLPNDRFFAVRPEGSVSTLKIQRTERGDSAVYLCASSLGGSGLAYEQYFGPGTRLTVT.

The gene calls are TRBV4-2 and TRBJ2-7, with 8 positions matching TRBD2. Germline assignment: CDR1 LGHNA and CDR2 YNFKEQ. This CDR3 has 16 residues. The V segment lost 0 bases and the J segment 2 bases; nucleotides outside the gene matches: 6. The CDR3 coding sequence is TGTGCCAGCAGCCAAGAGCCTAGCGGGTCACCCTACGAGCAGTACTTC. It encodes CASSQEPSGSPYEQYF.

The chain has TRBV19 and TRBJ1-2; D unclear. V was clipped by 7 bases and J by 4 bases, with 19 bases between them. The CDR3 consists of 15 residues. Germline CDR1 LNHDA, CDR2 SQIVND (reference sequence). CDR3 DNA sequence: TGTGCCAGTAATTTACCCGGGATTTACCCCTATGGCTACACCTTC. It translates to CASNLPGIYPYGYTF.

The rearrangement joins TRBV5-1 to TRBJ2-3, with D maybe TRBD1 (6 bases). Germline values: CDR1 SGHRS, CDR2 YFSETQ. V was trimmed by 0 bases and J by 13 bases, leaving 9 bases between them. The CDR3 length is 11 residues. The CDR3 sequence is CASSLARDKYF. The CDR3 DNA sequence: TGCGCCAGCAGCTTGGCAAGGGACAAGTATTTT.

J is TRBJ2-7 and V is TRBV5-1, with TRBD1 matching 8 bases. This CDR3 is built from 13 residues. Germline V gene sequence: CDR1 SGHRS, CDR2 YFSETQ. Losses at the gene ends were 4 bases for V and 7 bases for J; bases not matched to a gene: 7. CDR3 amino acids: CASSPGTGREQYF. The DNA for the CDR3 is TGCGCCAGCAGCCCGGGGACAGGTAGAGAGCAGTACTTC.

This chain connects TRBV7-9 to TRBJ2-1, with 7 positions matching TRBD2. J lost 8 bases, V lost 4 bases, and 11 bases had no gene match. The germline gives CDR1 SEHNR, CDR2 FQNEAQ (reference sequence). The CDR3 extends over 15 amino acids. The CDR3 DNA reads TGTGCCAGCAGCTCGGGACTACCCGGAGGCGATGAGCAGTTCTTC. Its translation is CASSSGLPGGDEQFF.

This chain joins TRBV7-8 and TRBJ2-7, with D unresolved. CDR3 size: 14 residues. In germline, CDR1 is SGHVS, CDR2 FQNEAQ. The V end was cut by 4 bases, the J end by 4 bases, with 14 bases between. As DNA, the CDR3 is TGTGCCAGCAGCTCCTACATAGGCGATTACGAGCAGTACTTC. Encoded protein: CASSSYIGDYEQYF. The whole variable domain, remainder taken from reference TRBV7-8 and TRBJ2-7, is GAGVSQSPRYKVAKRGQDVALRCDPISGHVSLFWYQQALGQGPEFLTYFQNEAQLDKSGLPSDRFFAERPEGSVSTLKIQRTQQEDSAVYLCASSSYIGDYEQYFGPGTRLTVT.

In the case of this clone: Other DNA sequences in this sample translate to the same CDR3. The DNA of the CDR3 is TGTGCCAGCAGCTTGGGAGGGCAAGAGACCCAGTACTTC. It encodes CASSLGGQETQYF. V is TRBV7-9 and J is TRBJ2-5; TRBD2 agrees at 7 bases. Germline trimming cut 3 bases from V and 2 bases from J; bases unmatched to any gene: 0. The CDR3 extends over 13 amino acids. CDR1 and CDR2 from the germline V gene are SEHNR and FQNEAQ (reference sequence).

The chain recombines TRBV7-3 with TRBJ2-2; D gene unclear. Germline CDR1 and CDR2: SGHTA and FQGTGA. The CDR3 runs to 14 residues. V lost 5 bases to trimming and J lost 2 bases, with 9 bases between them. This CDR3 reads CASSRTFNTGELFF. CDR3 sequence (DNA): TGTGCCAGCAGCCGGACCTTTAACACCGGGGAGCTGTTTTTT.

This clone was observed a single time. CDR3 sequence reads: CASSFTGGQVEQFF. In DNA, the CDR3 is TGTGCCAGCAGTTTTACCGGGGGGCAGGTTGAGCAGTTCTTC. The chain joins TRBV28 to TRBJ2-1, with TRBD2 as a possible D gene (7 bases). Germline-derived CDR1 and CDR2 are MDHEN and SYDVKM. V lost 3 bases and J 9 bases, leaving 15 bases between the germline ends. This CDR3 contains 14 residues. Complete variable domain (other parts from reference TRBV28 and TRBJ2-1): DVKVTQSSRYLVKRTGEKVFLECVQDMDHENMFWYRQDPGLGLRLIYFSYDVKMKEKGDIPEGYSVSREKKERFSLILESASTNQTSMYLCASSFTGGQVEQFFGPGTRLTVL.

This chain uses TRBV19 with TRBJ1-5; D is undetermined. The V gene's germline CDR1 is LNHDA and CDR2 SQIVND (reference sequence). The CDR3 extends over 13 amino acids. The V end was cut by 2 bases, the J end by 4 bases, with 6 bases between. Written as DNA, the CDR3 is TGTGCCAGTAGTATATCCGGGAATCAGCCCCAGCATTTT. Its translation: CASSISGNQPQHF.

J is TRBJ2-1 and V is TRBV12-3 or TRBV12-4; D is unclear. V lost 3 bases, J lost 4 bases, and 7 bases lay in between. CDR3 length equals 13 residues. CDR3 DNA: TGTGCCAGCAGTTTGCTAGAATACAATGAGCAGTTCTTC. This gives the protein CASSLLEYNEQFF.

J is TRBJ1-2 and V is TRBV6-5; D is unresolved. The V gene's germline CDR1 is MNHEY and CDR2 SVGAGI. This CDR3 contains 14 residues. Trimming left V 0 bases short and J 3 bases short, with 8 bases between. For the CDR3, the DNA is TGTGCCAGCAGTTACTCTCCCGTATACTATGGCTACACCTTC. It translates to CASSYSPVYYGYTF.

V gene TRBV28 combines with J gene TRBJ2-5; D may match TRBD1 or TRBD2 (5 bases each). This CDR3 has 11 amino acids. Germline-derived CDR1 and CDR2 are MDHEN and SYDVKM. V was cut by 6 bases and J by 3 bases, with 5 bases left in between. DNA of the CDR3: TGTGCCAGCAGGGGGGAAGAGACCCAGTACTTC. Translating gives CASRGEETQYF.

The chain has TRBV5-1 and TRBJ2-7; 11 bases match TRBD1. Looked up from germline, CDR1 is SGHRS and CDR2 is YFSETQ. CDR3 length equals 16 residues. V trimming: 4 bases; J trimming: 4 bases; junction bases outside the gene matches: 10. The CDR3 nucleotides read TGCGCCAGCAGCGCTAGGGACAGGGGGTCTAAGTACGAGCAGTACTTC. This gives the protein CASSARDRGSKYEQYF.